Reported below is one T cell receptor beta chain. This clone was observed a few times. No antigen is known for it. No much larger clone is present one base from it, and per-base qualities are unavailable. TCRbeta CDR3 regions were amplified from genomic DNA by means of the immunoSEQ Assay, a bias-controlled multiplex PCR. Per the authors' processing: The number of nucleated cells in each sample was estimated by amplification of reference gene primers within the assay. To quantify the absolute abundance of each unique TCRbeta CDR3 rearrangement, sequence reads were collapsed and filtered. For each sample, productive Simpson clonality was calculated as the square root of Simpson's diversity index across productive rearrangements. Sourced from immuneACCESS, this table was stored by TCRdb with only in-frame sequences that have V and J called. A share of the clones is absent; for the studies checked, an unresolved V gene accounts for under half, and the remainder has no known explanation. V and J calls and clone size are those listed in that table; D and trimming were worked out from the DNA. The sample contains more than 45,000 clones, 85% of them found a single time. 16% of the sample lies in the top ten.

The data were taken from a study of blood T cell repertoires in COVID-19 (dated by TCRdb to 2019 to 2021). Looking at the study overall: Samples from collaborators originated in the United States, Italy and Spain and spanned both the acute and convalescent phases of COVID-19. Subjects who had been exposed to COVID-19, were actively infected with it, or had recovered from it provided the deeply sampled blood TCRbeta repertoires that made up the dataset. Sample metadata almost always included a de-identified subject ID, COVID-19 status, age in years and sex. Samples were obtained from the ongoing ImmuneRACE study (first 160 participants) and from roughly 1,300 subjects provided by 6 global collaborators. The material from the prospective study consisted of cDNA or gDNA derived from T cells, B-cell-depleted T cells, or PBMCs. A freely available public database, intended as a resource for researchers studying the immune response to SARS-CoV-2, is where the repertoires were released. Where HLA class I and class II types were available, the types were taken from metadata supplied by the sample provider, not from assay-based typing. Overall study outcomes, separate from this receptor: Clinical and demographic metadata were provided uncurated, with the amount varying by source and participant.

Each collaborating institution followed its own protocols to collect whole blood in K2EDTA tubes. For TCRbeta analysis, collaborators shipped samples in one of three forms: frozen whole blood, isolated PBMCs, or DNA extracted from either of those sample types. From cysteine to phenylalanine, the CDR3 is 13 amino acids long. The DNA shown is the 39-base CDR3, in frame from base 1. V loses 3 bases of germline sequence and J loses 9 bases, and the interval between the two ends is 12 bases. Reading the germline V gene gives CDR1 SNHLY and CDR2 FYNNEI. This clonotype was obtained from a human donor in a cohort sampled during active COVID-19. The V gene is TRBV2 and the J gene is TRBJ2-1, with a weak D call of TRBD2 (5 bases match). Sequencing used peripheral blood. Read as DNA, the sequence is TGTGCCAGCAGTGAGGGTGGCAGCGGTGAGCAGTTCTTC. Translated, this is CASSEGGSGEQFF.